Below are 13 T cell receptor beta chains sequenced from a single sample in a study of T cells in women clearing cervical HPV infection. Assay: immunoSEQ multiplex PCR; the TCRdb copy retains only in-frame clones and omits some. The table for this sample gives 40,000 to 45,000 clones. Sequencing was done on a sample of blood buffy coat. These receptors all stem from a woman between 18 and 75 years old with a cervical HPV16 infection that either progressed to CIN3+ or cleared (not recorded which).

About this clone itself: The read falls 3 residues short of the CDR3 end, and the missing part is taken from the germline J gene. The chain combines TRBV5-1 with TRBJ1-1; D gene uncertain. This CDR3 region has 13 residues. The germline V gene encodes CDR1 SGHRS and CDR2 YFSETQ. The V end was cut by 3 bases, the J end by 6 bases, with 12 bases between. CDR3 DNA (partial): TGCGCCAGCAGCTCGTTGCCCGGGGCTGAA. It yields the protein CASSSLPGAE. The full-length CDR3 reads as CASSSLPGAEAFF.

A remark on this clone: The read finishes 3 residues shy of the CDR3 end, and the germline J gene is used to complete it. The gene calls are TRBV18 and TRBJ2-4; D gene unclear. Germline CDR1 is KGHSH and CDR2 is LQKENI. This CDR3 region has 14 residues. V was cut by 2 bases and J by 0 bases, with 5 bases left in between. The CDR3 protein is CASSPELAKNIQYF. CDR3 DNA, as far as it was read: TGTGCCAGCTCACCAGAGCTAGCCAAAAACATT.

Incomplete CDR3 DNA: TGCGCCAGCAGCCAGGGCATACGTGGGGCCCAAGAGACT. It translates to CASSQGIRGAQET. The whole CDR3 reads CASSQGIRGAQETQYF. J is TRBJ2-4 and V is TRBV4-1, with a possible D match to TRBD1 (5 bases). The CDR3 goes on 3 residues after the read ends, and that part is filled in from the germline J gene. The CDR3 contains 16 residues. Germline CDR1 MGHRA, CDR2 YSYEKL.

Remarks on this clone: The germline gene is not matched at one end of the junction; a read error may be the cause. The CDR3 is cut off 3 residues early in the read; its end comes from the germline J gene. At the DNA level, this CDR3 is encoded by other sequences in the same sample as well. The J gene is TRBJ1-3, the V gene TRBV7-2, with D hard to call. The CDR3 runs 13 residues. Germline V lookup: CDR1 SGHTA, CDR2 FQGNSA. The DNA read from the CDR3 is TGTGCCAGTAAGCGGGGTGGTGGAAACACG. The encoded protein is CASKRGGGNT. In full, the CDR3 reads CASKRGGGNTIYF. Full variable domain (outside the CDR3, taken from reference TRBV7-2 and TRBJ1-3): GAGVSQSPSNKVTEKGKDVELRCDPISGHTALYWYRQSLGQGLEFLIYFQGNSAPDKSGLPSDRFSAERTGGSVSTLTIQRTQQEDSAVYLCASKRGGGNTIYFGEGSWLTVV.

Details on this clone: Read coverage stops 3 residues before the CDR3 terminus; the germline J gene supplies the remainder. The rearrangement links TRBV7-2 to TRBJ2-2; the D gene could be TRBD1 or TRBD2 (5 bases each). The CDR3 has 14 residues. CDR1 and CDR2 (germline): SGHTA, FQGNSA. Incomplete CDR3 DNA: TGTGCCAGCAGCTTTTTGGCAGGGAGTGAAAAG. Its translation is CASSFLAGSEK. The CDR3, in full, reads CASSFLAGSEKLFF. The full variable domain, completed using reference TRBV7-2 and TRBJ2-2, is GAGVSQSPSNKVTEKGKDVELRCDPISGHTALYWYRQSLGQGLEFLIYFQGNSAPDKSGLPSDRFSAERTGGSVSTLTIQRTQQEDSAVYLCASSFLAGSEKLFFGEGSRLTVL.

The part of the CDR3 DNA that was read is TGTGCCTGGAGTGTAGGGCCAGCCAATGAG. This codes for CAWSVGPANE. The whole CDR3 region reads CAWSVGPANEQFF. The rearrangement uses TRBV30 and TRBJ2-1; unclear D gene. The read halts 3 residues ahead of the CDR3 end, with the missing end drawn from the germline J gene. CDR1 and CDR2 from the germline V gene are GTSNPN and SVGIG (reference sequence). CDR3 size: 13 residues. V lost 0 bases, J lost 6 bases, and 9 bases lay in between.

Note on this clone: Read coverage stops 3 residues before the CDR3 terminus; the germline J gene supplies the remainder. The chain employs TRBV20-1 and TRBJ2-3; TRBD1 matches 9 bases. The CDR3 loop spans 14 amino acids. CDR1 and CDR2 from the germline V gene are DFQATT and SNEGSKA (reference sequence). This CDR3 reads CSARHRDRDQTQYF. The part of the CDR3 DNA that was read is TGCAGTGCTAGACACCGGGACAGGGATCAGACG.

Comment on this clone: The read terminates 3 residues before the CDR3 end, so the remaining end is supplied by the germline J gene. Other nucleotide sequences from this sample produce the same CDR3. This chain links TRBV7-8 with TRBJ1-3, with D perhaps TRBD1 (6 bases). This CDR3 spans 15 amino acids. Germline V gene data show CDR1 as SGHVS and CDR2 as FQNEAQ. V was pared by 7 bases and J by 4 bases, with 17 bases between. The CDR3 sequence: CASKTGTGGGNTIYF. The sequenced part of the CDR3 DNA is TGTGCCAGCAAAACAGGGACCGGAGGGGGAAACACC.

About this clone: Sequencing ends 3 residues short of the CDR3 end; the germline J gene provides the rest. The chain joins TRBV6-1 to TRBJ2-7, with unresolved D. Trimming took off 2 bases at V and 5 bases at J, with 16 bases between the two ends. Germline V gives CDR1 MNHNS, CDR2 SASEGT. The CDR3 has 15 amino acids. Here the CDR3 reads CASSERQGYGDEQYF. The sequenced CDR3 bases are TGTGCCAGCAGTGAAAGACAAGGATACGGAGACGAG.

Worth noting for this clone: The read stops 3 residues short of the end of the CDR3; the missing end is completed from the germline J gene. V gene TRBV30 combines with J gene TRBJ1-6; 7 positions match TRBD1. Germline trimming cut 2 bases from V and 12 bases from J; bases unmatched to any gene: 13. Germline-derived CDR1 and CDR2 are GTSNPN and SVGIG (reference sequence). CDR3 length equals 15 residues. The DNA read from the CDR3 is TGTGCCTGGAGTCGAAGTGGGACAGCCGGAGGACCC. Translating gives CAWSRSGTAGGP. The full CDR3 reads CAWSRSGTAGGPLHF.

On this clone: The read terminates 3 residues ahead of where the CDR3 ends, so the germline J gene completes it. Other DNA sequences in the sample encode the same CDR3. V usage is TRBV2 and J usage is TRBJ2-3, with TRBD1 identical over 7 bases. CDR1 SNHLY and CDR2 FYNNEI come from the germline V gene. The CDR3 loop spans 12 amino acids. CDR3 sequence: CASSGQGETQYF. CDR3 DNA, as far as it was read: TGTGCCAGCAGTGGACAGGGAGAGACG.

The CDR3 here is CASSRGGSGELFF. The covered CDR3 bases are TGTGCCAGCAGTCGGGGAGGGAGCGGGGAG. This chain links TRBV7-3 with TRBJ2-2, with 7 bases identical to TRBD2. The CDR3 is cut off 3 residues early in the read; its end comes from the germline J gene. The V and J ends lost 6 bases and 7 bases, in that order; junction bases with no gene match: 5. The germline V gene has CDR1 SGHTA and CDR2 FQGTGA. The CDR3 extends over 13 amino acids.

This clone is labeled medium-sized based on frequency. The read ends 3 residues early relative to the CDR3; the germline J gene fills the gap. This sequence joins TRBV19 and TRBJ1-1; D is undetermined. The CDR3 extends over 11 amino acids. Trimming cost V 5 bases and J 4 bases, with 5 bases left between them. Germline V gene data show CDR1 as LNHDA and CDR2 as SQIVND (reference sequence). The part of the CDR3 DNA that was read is TGTGCCAGTAGTGGTAGCACTGAA. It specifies CASSGSTE. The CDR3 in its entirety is CASSGSTEAFF.